This TCR beta chain came from a study of T-cell reconstitution after alpha-beta-depleted transplantation in children. Study-wide findings and caveats: Two months or so post-transplant, alpha-beta T cells reportedly derived from several hundred expanded graft clones. T cells produced anew were the main source of T-cell counts and diversity one year after transplant.

As it was prepared, the TCRbeta library received unique molecular identifiers. TCRdb reanalysed the PCR reads using MiXCR and keeps one entry per CDR3 protein. The table includes about 640,000 distinct CDR3 sequences, 10% to 15% detected once. This clonotype was observed at least ten times. Antigen: not known. Source: PBMCs, mostly from graft donor cells, taken 360 days after TCRalphabeta/CD19-depleted stem cell transplant. The clonotype was recovered from a male patient younger than 18 who had a stem cell transplant for acute myeloid leukemia, so the T cells may come from the graft donor.

The CDR3 sequence is CSASEGTDTQYF. DNA of the CDR3: TGCAGTGCTAGTGAGGGCACAGATACGCAGTATTTT. The genes are TRBV20-1 and TRBJ2-3; D gene ambiguous. Trimming pared 3 bases from V and 1 base from J, leaving 5 bases between. The CDR3 loop spans 12 amino acids. The germline V gene encodes CDR1 DFQATT and CDR2 SNEGSKA (reference sequence).